This entry concerns a single T cell receptor beta chain. This specimen comes from a study of blood T cell repertoires in COVID-19. Overall study context: Whether acute or convalescent, the COVID-19 samples came from the United States, Italy and Spain. PBMCs, B-cell-depleted T cells, or T cells provided the cDNA or gDNA that made up the material.

The CDR3 spans 17 residues. Per the germline V gene, CDR1 is SGHTA and CDR2 is FQGNSA. V lost 5 bases, J lost 3 bases, and 11 bases stayed unmatched. The study recruited people aged roughly 18 to 100 years across under 25 US areas. Participant-reported clinical history was the basis for cohort assignment. TCRdb keeps only in-frame clones here, not all; method: immunoSEQ multiplex PCR. The data contain 250,000 to 300,000 clones, roughly nine tenths of them singletons. What was sequenced was PBMCs or T cells enriched from blood (not recorded which). This rearrangement joins TRBV7-2 to TRBJ2-5, with 11 positions matching TRBD1. This TCR derives from a woman in her 40s who had recovered from COVID-19. This CDR3 is CASSTQPRTGGEETQYF. The CDR3 bases are TGTGCCAGCAGCACTCAACCCCGGACAGGGGGCGAAGAGACCCAGTACTTC.